Below, 7 T cell receptor beta chains from the same sample are listed, as sequenced in a study of CD8+CD57+ T cells in acquired aplastic anemia. Genomic DNA served as template for TCR beta VDJ and CDR3 profiling. Using its own MiXCR run on the reads, TCRdb lists one record per CDR3 protein. Of roughly 160,000 distinct CDR3 sequences listed, around half are singletons. Sequencing involved patients with CD8+CD57+ cell expansion previously shown by flow cytometry. Sequencing was carried out using sorted CD4+, CD8+, or CD8+CD57+ T cells (not recorded which) from PBMCs. These TCRs come from a human donor with aplastic anemia.

The genes are TRBV20-1 and TRBJ2-3; 13 nucleotides align to TRBD2. This CDR3 comprises 15 residues. Trimming removed 3 bases from V and 7 bases from J; junction bases left unmatched: 7. The germline V gene encodes CDR1 DFQATT and CDR2 SNEGSKA (reference sequence). The CDR3 bases are TGCAGTGCTAGGGTTGGGACTAGCGGGACGAATACGCAGTATTTT. The encoded protein is CSARVGTSGTNTQYF.

Ten or more counts support this clonotype. The chain couples TRBV20-1 to TRBJ2-7; no definite D call. The germline gives CDR1 DFQATT, CDR2 SNEGSKA (reference sequence). The length of the CDR3 is 11 residues. Trimming took off 2 bases at V and 3 bases at J, with 5 bases between the two ends. This CDR3 reads CSARPLYEQYF. The CDR3 DNA reads as TGCAGTGCTAGACCGCTCTACGAGCAGTACTTC.

On this clonotype: One end of the junction is discordant with germline, which a read error may explain. This chain joins TRBV10-3 and TRBJ1-3; 7 positions match TRBD1. Germline V gene data show CDR1 as ENHRY and CDR2 as SYGVKD. The CDR3 totals 13 residues. In DNA form, the CDR3 reads TGTGCCATCAGCAGAGGTTCCAAAGACAGGGCCGGTTTT. It codes for CAISRGSKDRAGF.

This chain links TRBV7-2 with TRBJ1-2, with D tentatively TRBD1 (5 bases). Trimming left V 1 base short and J 4 bases short, with 13 bases between. Germline CDR1 and CDR2: SGHTA and FQGNSA. The CDR3 extends over 15 amino acids. CDR3: CASSLVPQGSYGYTF. CDR3 nucleotide sequence: TGTGCCAGCAGCTTAGTCCCCCAGGGAAGCTATGGCTACACCTTC. Full variable domain (outside the CDR3, taken from reference TRBV7-2 and TRBJ1-2): GAGVSQSPSNKVTEKGKDVELRCDPISGHTALYWYRQSLGQGLEFLIYFQGNSAPDKSGLPSDRFSAERTGGSVSTLTIQRTQQEDSAVYLCASSLVPQGSYGYTFGSGTRLTVV.

The chain combines TRBV2 with TRBJ1-4; D gene uncertain. Germline CDR1 and CDR2: SNHLY and FYNNEI. Trimming stripped 7 bases from V and 4 bases from J, with 13 bases between. This CDR3 contains 14 residues. CDR3 sequence reads: CASKLGRLNEKLFF. CDR3 in DNA: TGTGCCAGCAAGTTGGGCAGACTTAATGAAAAACTGTTTTTT. Using reference TRBV2 and TRBJ1-4 for the parts outside the CDR3, the full variable domain is EPEVTQTPSHQVTQMGQEVILRCVPISNHLYFYWYRQILGQKVEFLVSFYNNEISEKSEIFDDQFSVERPDGSNFTLKIRSTKLEDSAMYFCASKLGRLNEKLFFGSGTQLSVL.

This clonotype has ten or more counts. The chain couples TRBV7-3 to TRBJ2-1; TRBD2 aligns across 7 bases. V gave up 5 bases and J gave up 4 bases; unmatched junction bases: 5. The CDR3 sequence is 14 residues long. From germline, CDR1 is SGHTA and CDR2 FQGTGA. For the CDR3, the DNA is TGTGCCAGCAGCCCCCCGGGGGGTTACAATGAGCAGTTCTTC. Protein: CASSPPGGYNEQFF.

This clonotype was picked up many times. The chain is built from TRBV6-4 and TRBJ1-2; D perhaps matches TRBD1 (5 bases). Germline lookup yields CDR1 MRHNA and CDR2 SNTAGT. The CDR3 sequence is 15 residues long. The V and J ends lost 5 bases and 0 bases respectively, with 13 bases between them. The DNA for the CDR3 is TGTGCCAGCAGTTGGGAGCAGGGAGCTAACTATGGCTACACCTTC. Amino acid sequence: CASSWEQGANYGYTF.